This TCR beta chain derives from a study of blood T cell repertoires in COVID-19. Study at large: The United States, Italy and Spain supplied acute and convalescent COVID-19 samples. The cDNA or gDNA used as material had been derived from T cells, B-cell-depleted T cells, or PBMCs.

The protocol was immunoSEQ multiplex PCR, while the TCRdb copy is restricted to in-frame clones and leaves out a portion. This table holds under 150,000 clones, 85% found once. In its sample, this clone was seen a few times. The junction departs from germline at one end; a sequencing error may be responsible. The CDR3 runs to 15 residues. Per germline, CDR1 SNHLY and CDR2 FYNNEI. The sequence was collected from a human donor in a cohort sampled during active COVID-19. Sequencing used peripheral blood. This chain uses TRBV2 with TRBJ2-7; 8 nucleotides align to TRBD1. The CDR3 protein is CACSKSLQGAYEQYF. The DNA of the CDR3 is TGTGCCTGCAGCAAGTCCCTTCAGGGGGCGTACGAGCAGTACTTC. The whole variable domain, remainder taken from reference TRBV2 and TRBJ2-7, is EPEVTQTPSHQVTQMGQEVILRCVPISNHLYFYWYRQILGQKVEFLVSFYNNEISEKSEIFDDQFSVERPDGSNFTLKIRSTKLEDSAMYFCACSKSLQGAYEQYFGPGTRLTVT.